These T cell receptor beta chains were read from a single sample in a study of monozygotic twins with inflammatory bowel disease. One entry per CDR3 protein, without DNA, is what TCRdb gives after re-calling the 5' RACE reads. The sample data list approximately 160,000 distinct CDR3 sequences. Sequencing input: blood. These receptors were collected from a human donor with ulcerative colitis or Crohn's disease, or a healthy co-twin of an affected twin (not recorded which). CDR3s include the opening cysteine and the closing phenylalanine or tryptophan. Clone sizes are given selectively: once, few, many, or a class where the clone is expanded.

TRBJ2-3 | NA | TRBV7-2 | CASKRGAKDTQYF
TRBJ2-2 | NA | TRBV11-2 | CASSLYVGDGTGELFF
TRBJ2-2 | NA | TRBV3-1 | CASSQKPPGLTNTGELFF
TRBJ1-4 | NA | TRBV7-9 | CASSPARQGREKLFF
TRBJ2-7 | NA | TRBV28 | CASSPPGLSYEQYF
TRBJ2-7 | NA | TRBV7-2 | CASSPFGGARREQYF
TRBJ2-1 | NA | TRBV7-2 | CASSSSPGGPIFEQFF
TRBJ1-5 | NA | TRBV29-1 | CSVRQGNQPQHF
TRBJ2-3 | NA | TRBV27 | CASSLFPRTDTQYF
TRBJ2-6 | NA | TRBV28 | CASSLLLKGSGANVLTF
TRBJ1-1 | NA | TRBV20-1 | CSVRRERSNTEAFF
TRBJ1-5 | NA | TRBV29-1 | CSVAGPQPQHF
TRBJ2-7 | NA | TRBV5-1 | CASGRQGERHEQYF
TRBJ2-2 | NA | TRBV12-3/TRBV12-4 | CASTRGTGAPGELFF
TRBJ1-4 | NA | TRBV7-9 | CASSLGQGSGKLFF
TRBJ1-1 | NA | TRBV6-1 | CASSARQAAANEAFF
TRBJ1-2 | NA | TRBV9 | CASSRSERTNYGYTF
TRBJ2-2 | NA | TRBV7-3 | CASTWSGGSAGELFF
TRBJ1-5 | NA | TRBV20-1 | CSAGQDSNQPQHF
TRBJ2-1 | NA | TRBV20-1 | CSARLGIQGRLYNEQFF
TRBJ2-2 | NA | TRBV24-1 | CATSNPGELFF
TRBJ2-2 | NA | TRBV2 | CASSLIKTGELFF
TRBJ2-2 | NA | TRBV12-3/TRBV12-4 | CASSSSNTGELFF
TRBJ2-1 | NA | TRBV7-7 | CASSPQGMGEQFF
TRBJ2-2 | NA | TRBV14 | CASSQEPGTTLFF
TRBJ2-7 | NA | TRBV20-1 | CSARDYDSYEQYF
TRBJ1-2 | NA | TRBV6-6 | CASSPTGAVGYTF
TRBJ2-4 | NA | TRBV5-1 | CASSLGHLAKNIQYF
TRBJ2-7 | NA | TRBV2 | CASSPPGTGIYEQYF
TRBJ1-4 | NA | TRBV9 | CASSVGGQGKKLFF
TRBJ1-1 | NA | TRBV12-5 | CASGLSGGANTEAFF
TRBJ2-3 | NA | TRBV7-6 | CASSPPRTGHTDTQYF
TRBJ2-2 | NA | TRBV15 | CATTGTGGPTGELFF
TRBJ2-3 | NA | TRBV7-6 | CASSLASGTGTDTQYF
TRBJ2-3 | NA | TRBV18 | CASSPPRGQGSTDTQYF
TRBJ1-2 | NA | TRBV20-1 | CSTGASDGYTF
TRBJ1-4 | NA | TRBV4-1 | CASSQDNPATNEKLFF
TRBJ1-1 | NA | TRBV4-1 | CASSPGTGETEAFF
TRBJ2-6 | NA | TRBV5-1 | CASSKTGGRAGANVLTF
TRBJ2-3 | NA | TRBV12-3/TRBV12-4 | CASSFKLSTDTQYF
TRBJ1-5 | NA | TRBV28 | CASSLRSPGQPQHF
TRBJ2-1 | NA | TRBV24-1 | CATSDLRGGLNEQFF
TRBJ1-2 | NA | TRBV28 | CASQALAYGYTF
TRBJ2-1 | NA | TRBV6-4 | CASSADRAAYNEQFF
TRBJ2-3 | NA | TRBV11-2 | CASSFGQGGDTQYF
TRBJ2-2 | NA | TRBV20-1 | CSARGRTSGYTGELFF
TRBJ2-3 | NA | TRBV2 | CASSLVGLAGGRSTDTQYF
TRBJ1-2 | NA | TRBV12-3/TRBV12-4 | CASSFRQGNGYTF
TRBJ2-4 | NA | TRBV6-1 | CASTPGGLAGVIQYF
TRBJ1-1 | medium-sized | TRBV5-1 | CASSLGSGGPFSEAFF
TRBJ1-6 | NA | TRBV20-1 | CSAREAGRFYNSPLHF
TRBJ2-1 | NA | TRBV3-1 | CASSLRTSGTNNEQFF
TRBJ1-1 | NA | TRBV29-1 | CSAAAGEGTEAFF